This passage covers 8 T cell receptor beta chains from one sample sequenced in a study of vaccination effects on CD4 cells after COVID-19. The data were produced by immunoSEQ multiplex PCR, yet TCRdb's version contains in-frame clones alone and is incomplete. The data contain tens of thousands of clones, roughly four fifths of them singletons. No antigen has been identified for these receptors. Ahead of sequencing, the ViraFEST assay grew antigen-specific CD4+ T cells using viral peptide pools. Isolation of CD4+ T cells took place after about 10 days of culture. The vaccine recipients had no prior SARS-CoV-2 infection, with negative nucleocapsid antibodies. Sequencing was performed on CD4+ T cells from PBMCs cultured with HCoV-NL63 spike peptides, taken before COVID-19 vaccination. Source of these receptors: a human donor who received a COVID-19 vaccine.

The genes are TRBV3-1 (or the pseudogene TRBV3-2) and TRBJ1-3; possible D gene TRBD1, 5 bases. CDR1 LGHDT and CDR2 YNNKEL come from the germline V gene (reference sequence). V dropped 4 bases and J dropped 4 bases, with 11 bases sitting between them. This CDR3 contains 14 residues. Here the CDR3 DNA reads TGTGCCAGCAGCCTTTCGGGGGGAGGAAACACCATATATTTT. Translation: CASSLSGGGNTIYF.

V and J are TRBV30 and TRBJ1-4; D is perhaps TRBD1 (5 bases). The CDR3 has 15 amino acids. V gave up 4 bases and J gave up 8 bases, with 20 bases separating them. CDR1 is GTSNPN and CDR2 is SVGIG in the germline V gene (reference sequence). In DNA form, the CDR3 reads TGTGCCTGGAACCTCGGTAGGGGTACTAGGGAAAAACTGTTTTTT. Its translation: CAWNLGRGTREKLFF.

The table lists this clone with a count of one. V gene TRBV5-1 combines with J gene TRBJ2-2, with TRBD1 matching over 9 bases. V lost 3 bases and J lost 6; bases outside the gene matches: 9. Germline CDR1 is SGHRS and CDR2 is YFSETQ. This CDR3 comprises 16 residues. This chain's CDR3 is CASSYYLGQGAGELFF. The DNA for the CDR3 is TGCGCCAGCAGCTACTACCTGGGACAGGGTGCCGGGGAGCTGTTTTTT.

In its sample, this clone was seen a few times. V usage is TRBV19 and J usage is TRBJ1-3, with D perhaps TRBD1 (6 bases). Between the trimmed V and J ends, which lost 7 bases and 4 bases, there was a span of 11 bases. CDR1 is LNHDA and CDR2 is SQIVND in the germline V gene (reference sequence). The CDR3 has 13 residues. CDR3 sequence reads: CASIYRDGNTIYF. The DNA of the CDR3 is TGTGCCAGTATCTACAGGGACGGAAACACCATATATTTT.

The rearrangement joins TRBV7-9 to TRBJ1-2; no firm D call. The germline V gene has CDR1 SEHNR and CDR2 FQNEAQ (reference sequence). The CDR3 runs to 15 residues. Trimming shortened V by 3 bases and J by 4 bases, and 15 bases separated the two germline ends. CDR3 residues: CASSFPGGLSYGYTF. DNA for the CDR3: TGTGCCAGCAGCTTCCCCGGTGGGCTCAGCTATGGCTACACCTTC.

The chain joins TRBV4-2 to TRBJ2-7; 13 bases are a match to TRBD2. The CDR3 is 16 amino acids. Germline CDR1 and CDR2: LGHNA and YNFKEQ. V gave up 3 bases and J gave up 3 bases; unmatched junction bases: 5. CDR3 sequence (DNA): TGTGCCAGCAGCCACCTTCGGACTAGCGGGGGCTACGAGCAGTACTTC. Its translation is CASSHLRTSGGYEQYF.

J is TRBJ1-4 and V is TRBV29-1; D is unresolved. CDR1 SQVTM and CDR2 ANQGSEA come from the germline V gene. The ends were cut back, 8 bases at V and 7 bases at J, with 14 bases in the middle. The CDR3 is 12 residues long. CDR3 sequence (DNA): TGCAGCCCCCAACCGCCGCCTGAAAAACTGTTTTTT. Translation: CSPQPPPEKLFF. The full variable domain, with the rest looked up from reference TRBV29-1 and TRBJ1-4, is SAVISQKPSRDICQRGTSLTIQCQVDSQVTMMFWYRQQPGQSLTLIATANQGSEATYESGFVIDKFPISRPNLTFSTLTVSNMSPEDSSIYLCSPQPPPEKLFFGSGTQLSVL.

This sequence joins TRBV5-1 and TRBJ2-2, with D perhaps TRBD1 or TRBD2 (6 bases each). Trimming removed 0 bases at V and 5 bases at J, with 14 bases between. CDR1 is SGHRS, CDR2 YFSETQ, per germline. The CDR3 covers 16 residues. The CDR3 region is CASSLESGGGTGELFF. The CDR3 DNA reads as TGCGCCAGCAGCTTGGAATCCGGGGGCGGTACCGGGGAGCTGTTTTTT.